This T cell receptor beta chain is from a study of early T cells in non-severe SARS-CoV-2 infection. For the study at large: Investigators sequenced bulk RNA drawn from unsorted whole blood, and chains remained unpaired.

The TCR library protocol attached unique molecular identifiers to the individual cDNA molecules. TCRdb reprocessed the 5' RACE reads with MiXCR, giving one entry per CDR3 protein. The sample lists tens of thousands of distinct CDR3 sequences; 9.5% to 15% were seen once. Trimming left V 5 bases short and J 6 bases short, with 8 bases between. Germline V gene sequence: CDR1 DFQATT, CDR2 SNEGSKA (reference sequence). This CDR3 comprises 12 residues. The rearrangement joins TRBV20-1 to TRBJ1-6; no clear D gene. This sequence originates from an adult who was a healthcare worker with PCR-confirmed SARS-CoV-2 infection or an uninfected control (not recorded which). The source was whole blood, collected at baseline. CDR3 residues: CSALGPNSPLHF. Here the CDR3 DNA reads TGCAGTGCTCTGGGTCCTAATTCACCCCTCCACTTT.